These T cell receptor beta chains were read from a single sample in a study of T cells in localized non-small cell lung cancer. Method: immunoSEQ multiplex PCR; TCRdb's copy keeps in-frame clones and lacks some. The sample includes under 35,000 clones, around 93% of them seen just once. The source was peripheral blood mononuclear cells, collected before any cancer treatment. These receptors were taken from a female donor of 60 years or more with stage II lung adenocarcinoma. Each CDR3 is given with its conserved first and last residue. The order of the fields is J gene, V gene, clone size, D gene, CDR3 DNA, CDR3 protein. A D gene is named only where the DNA matches it firmly. Expanded clones are given a class, and other clones once, few, many or no size at all.

TRBJ2-7 TRBV28 NA TRBD1 TGTGCCAGCACCCCACCCCGGGACAGAGCCACCTACGAGCAGTACTTC CASTPPRDRATYEQYF
TRBJ2-2 TRBV5-1 NA NA TGCGCCAGCAAGCCTGAAGCGGCCGGGATTGGCACCGGGGAGCTGTTTTTT CASKPEAAGIGTGELFF
TRBJ2-5 TRBV30 NA NA TGTGCCTGGAGATGGGTAGCCAAAGAGACCCAGTACTTC CAWRWVAKETQYF
TRBJ2-7 TRBV5-3 NA TRBD2 TGTGCCAGAAGCTTGGCGTCGAGACTAGCGGTGGGCGAGCAGTACTTC CARSLASRLAVGEQYF
TRBJ2-3 TRBV12-5 once NA TGTGCTAGTGGTATGGACGGACGCACAGATACGCAGTATTTT CASGMDGRTDTQYF
TRBJ2-3 TRBV5-4 NA TRBD2 TGTGCCAGCAGCTCCTTGGGGGAGGGCCGGGAAGATACGCAGTATTTT CASSSLGEGREDTQYF
TRBJ2-1 TRBV10-3 NA TRBD2 TGTGCCATCAGTGAGTCCACCACGGGAGGGCCAGGTGAGCAGTTCTTC CAISESTTGGPGEQFF
TRBJ2-1 TRBV5-8 NA TRBD2 TGTGCCAGCAGCTTGGTTAGGGACGGGAGGAATGAGCAGTTCTTC CASSLVRDGRNEQFF
TRBJ2-2 TRBV9 NA NA TGTGCCAGCAGCCCGGCAATAAGCGGGGAGCTGTTTTTT CASSPAISGELFF
TRBJ2-2 TRBV5-4 NA NA TGTGCCAGCAGCTTGGGTCCGCGTACGAACACCGGGGAGCTGTTTTTT CASSLGPRTNTGELFF
TRBJ2-7 TRBV20-1 NA NA TGCAGTGCTAGAGGGAGGTACGAGCAGTACTTC CSARGRYEQYF
TRBJ2-3 TRBV10-1 NA TRBD1 TGCGCCAGCAGTCATTACCCCGGACAGGGAGGAGGAGATACGCAGTATTTT CASSHYPGQGGGDTQYF
TRBJ2-3 TRBV19 once TRBD1 TGTGCCAGTAGTATAGGGACAGGGAATCTAGATACGCAGTATTTT CASSIGTGNLDTQYF
TRBJ1-6 TRBV5-6 NA NA TGTGCCAGCAGCTTGGGACAGTCGGCTCCATCACCCCTCCACTTT CASSLGQSAPSPLHF
TRBJ1-5 TRBV2 NA NA TGTGCCAGCAGTGAAGCGCTTCAGGGGACACCCCAGCATTTT CASSEALQGTPQHF
TRBJ1-4 TRBV18 NA TRBD1 TGTGCCAGCTCACCACCAGGGGACAGTGAAAAACTGTTTTTT CASSPPGDSEKLFF
TRBJ2-3 TRBV19 NA TRBD2 TGTGCCAGTAGCCGACTAGCGCGGACAGATACGCAGTATTTT CASSRLARTDTQYF
TRBJ2-1 TRBV27 NA NA TGTGCCAGCGGTTGGGGGGCTAACAATGAGCAGTTCTTC CASGWGANNEQFF
TRBJ2-5 TRBV6-6 NA TRBD2 TGTGCCAGCAGTTACTCGAAGCGGGGGACTCAAGAGACCCAGTACTTC CASSYSKRGTQETQYF
TRBJ2-7 TRBV9 once NA TGTGCCAGCAGCGTAGGTTCGGGGCCTGACTACGAGCAGTACTTC CASSVGSGPDYEQYF
TRBJ2-2 TRBV5-1 NA TRBD1 TGCGCCAGCAGCTTGGACAGGGGAACCAACGGGGAGCTGTTTTTT CASSLDRGTNGELFF
TRBJ1-4 TRBV6-1 NA NA TGTGCCAGCAGTGAAGATGGACGAACTAATGAAAAACTGTTTTTT CASSEDGRTNEKLFF
TRBJ2-2 TRBV21-1 NA NA TGTGCCAGCAGCAAAGATAAGGGGGCTGGGGAGCTGTTTTTT CASSKDKGAGELFF
TRBJ2-4 TRBV30 NA NA TGTGCCTGGAGTGTCGGTCAGGAAAACATTCAGTACTTC CAWSVGQENIQYF
TRBJ1-1 TRBV4-1 NA NA TGCGCCAGCAGCCACCCCATGGGAGGGACCACTGAAGCTTTCTTT CASSHPMGGTTEAFF
TRBJ1-1 TRBV27 NA TRBD1 TGTGCCAGCAGCTCCGGGACAGGGGGCGACACTGAAGCTTTCTTT CASSSGTGGDTEAFF
TRBJ2-3 TRBV5-1 NA NA TGCGCCAGCGTCAGGGGTGGGAGCACAGATACGCAGTATTTT CASVRGGSTDTQYF
TRBJ1-5 TRBV30 NA NA TGTGCCTGGAGCCCGGACTCTTTAGCGCCCCAGCATTTT CAWSPDSLAPQHF
TRBJ1-1 TRBV7-2 once NA TGTGCCAGCAGCTTAGCGAACGTAGGACGACAGTTAGCTTTCTTT CASSLANVGRQLAFF
TRBJ2-2 TRBV5-4 NA NA TGTGCCAGCAGCTTGGCCGGTGGGCCAAACACCGGGGAGCTGTTTTTT CASSLAGGPNTGELFF
TRBJ2-5 TRBV30 NA NA TGTGCCTGGAGTAGCAATCAAGAGACCCAGTACTTC CAWSSNQETQYF
TRBJ2-5 TRBV15 NA TRBD1 TGTGCCACCAGCTTCTGGACAGGGGGCTCGGAAGAGACCCAGTACTTC CATSFWTGGSEETQYF
TRBJ2-1 TRBV11-3 NA NA TGTGCCAGCAGCGGAGGCATCGGCGGGAATGAGCAGTTCTTC CASSGGIGGNEQFF